This TCR beta chain was sequenced in a study of tumor-infiltrating lymphocytes in localized non-small cell lung cancer. Findings and limits, study-wide: Different pieces of the same tissue went to different assays, confounding technical variation with intratumor heterogeneity. Tumors had more T cell infiltration than uninvolved lung, per TCRbeta sequencing and CD3 counts. Tumor T-cell fraction was not associated with recurrence-free survival.

CDR1 and CDR2 (germline): SGHTA, FQGNSA. V shed 6 bases, J shed 9 bases, and the junction held 7 bases outside the gene matches. CDR3 length: 14 amino acids. Here immunoSEQ multiplex PCR was the method, and the copy in TCRdb shows in-frame clones only, minus some. Of about 21,000 clones listed, 80% were seen once; the top ten hold more than 3%. About this clone: No antigen is known for it.

The rearrangement links TRBV7-2 to TRBJ2-1; TRBD2 matches 11 bases. The clonotype comes from a human donor with non-small cell lung cancer. Material for sequencing was lung tumor tissue. In DNA, the CDR3 is TGTGCCAGCAGTAGCGGGAGGGTGAACGGTGAGCAGTTCTTC. Its protein product is CASSSGRVNGEQFF.